This note documents a single T cell receptor (beta chain) sequence. The antigen is not known. This entry belongs to a study of cytomegalovirus exposure and HLA in healthy donors. The PCR was carried out with 60 Vbeta primers and 13 Jbeta primers. Some clones are missing from TCRdb's copy, which holds only in-frame ones; the method was immunoSEQ multiplex PCR. The data contain about 130,000 clones, over 60% of them singletons. Points from the study as a whole: A later analysis reported that several of the most significant clusters appeared to be linked to common viral pathogens, among them Epstein-Barr virus. The authors later linked a missense DCLRE1C variant to TCR beta V- and J-gene trimming.

The TCR originated in a female donor in good health and CMV-seronegative. Sequencing was performed on PBMCs.

This CDR3 reads CASTQGKGLRNTEAFF. CDR3 in DNA: TGTGCCAGCACCCAAGGAAAGGGGCTGAGGAACACTGAAGCTTTCTTT. The V call is TRBV11-1, the J call TRBJ1-1; D is possibly TRBD1 (5 bases). The CDR3 runs 16 residues. V lost 7 bases and J 1 base, leaving 19 bases between the germline ends. The germline V gene has CDR1 SGHAT and CDR2 FQDESV (reference sequence).